Here is one T cell receptor (beta chain) with its context. These data originate in a study of PD-1 blockade in classical Hodgkin lymphoma. Across the whole study: Once every 2 weeks, patients received intravenous nivolumab at 3 mg/kg.

TCRdb's copy holds only in-frame clones and misses some; the assay was immunoSEQ multiplex PCR. The sample yields roughly 32,000 clones, 80% to 90% seen once. This CDR3 contains 15 residues. V lost 5 bases and J lost 4; bases outside the gene matches: 9. Per the germline V gene, CDR1 is SNHLY and CDR2 is FYNNEI. Each patient relapsed following autologous stem cell transplantation, and prior brentuximab vedotin exposure differed. The clonotype originates from a human donor with classical Hodgkin lymphoma. The sequencing here drew on peripheral blood mononuclear cells (PBMCs), taken at baseline. The V gene is TRBV2, the J gene TRBJ2-5; 8 bases are a match to TRBD1. CDR3 bases: TGTGCCAGCAGTCCACAGGGGGTATCAGCAGAGACCCAGTACTTC. Translating gives CASSPQGVSAETQYF.